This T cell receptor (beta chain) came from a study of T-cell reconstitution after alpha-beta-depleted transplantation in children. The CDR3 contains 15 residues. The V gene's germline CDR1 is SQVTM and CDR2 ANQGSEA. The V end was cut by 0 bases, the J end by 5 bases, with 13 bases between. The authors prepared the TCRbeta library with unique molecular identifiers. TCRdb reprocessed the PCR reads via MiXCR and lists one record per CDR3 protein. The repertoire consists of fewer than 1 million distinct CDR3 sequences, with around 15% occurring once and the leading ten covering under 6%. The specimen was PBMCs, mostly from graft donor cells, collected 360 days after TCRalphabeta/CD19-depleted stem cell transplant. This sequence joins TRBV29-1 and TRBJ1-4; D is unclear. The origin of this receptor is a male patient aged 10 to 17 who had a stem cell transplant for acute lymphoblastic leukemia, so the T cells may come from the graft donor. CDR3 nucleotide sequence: TGCAGCGTTGAAGATGGTAGAGGACCCAATGAAAAACTGTTTTTT. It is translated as CSVEDGRGPNEKLFF.